One and the same sample provided the 9 T cell receptor beta chains below, sequenced in a study of PD-1 blockade in classical Hodgkin lymphoma. Data came from immunoSEQ multiplex PCR; TCRdb stores just in-frame clones and leaves some out. The sample comprises 95,000 to 100,000 clones, around 89% of which are singletons, and around 6.6% rests with the top ten. All patients experienced relapse after autologous stem cell transplantation, and brentuximab vedotin exposure was variable. This sample comprised peripheral blood mononuclear cells (PBMCs), obtained before the second cycle of nivolumab. The receptor source for this set is a human donor with classical Hodgkin lymphoma.

This clone showed up just once. The chain has TRBV7-9 and TRBJ2-7; D call uncertain. Germline values: CDR1 SEHNR, CDR2 FQNEAQ (reference sequence). The CDR3 has 15 residues. Trimming pared 5 bases from V and 2 bases from J, leaving 16 bases between. CDR3 bases: TGTGCCAGCAGCGACGGACGGAGCCTAACCTACGAGCAGTACTTC. It codes for CASSDGRSLTYEQYF. The whole variable domain, filled in from reference TRBV7-9 and TRBJ2-7, reads DTGVSQNPRHKITKRGQNVTFRCDPISEHNRLYWYRQTLGQGPEFLTYFQNEAQLEKSRLLSDRFSAERPKGSFSTLEIQRTEQGDSAMYLCASSDGRSLTYEQYFGPGTRLTVT.

The chain has TRBV29-1 and TRBJ2-2; the D gene is possibly TRBD2 (5 bases). CDR3 length: 18 residues. Per the germline V gene, CDR1 is SQVTM and CDR2 is ANQGSEA. Trimming left V 2 bases short and J 2 bases short, with 21 bases between. Here the CDR3 reads CSVEHPVATAANTGELFF. The CDR3 nucleotides read TGCAGCGTTGAACACCCGGTTGCCACAGCGGCTAACACCGGGGAGCTGTTTTTT.

The rearrangement uses TRBV7-2 and TRBJ1-3; possibly TRBD1 for D (5 bases). This CDR3 is built from 13 residues. The germline CDR1 and CDR2 sequences are SGHTA and FQGNSA. V lost 5 bases to trimming and J lost 8 bases, with 13 bases between them. The CDR3 DNA reads as TGTGCCAGCAGCCCCGGGGCCGGGGACACCATATATTTT. It translates to CASSPGAGDTIYF.

The rearrangement joins TRBV10-3 to TRBJ1-2; 7 bases match TRBD1. From germline, CDR1 is ENHRY and CDR2 SYGVKD. This CDR3 is built from 14 residues. J lost 2 bases, V lost 7 bases, and 7 bases had no gene match. The CDR3 region is CAINRDSINYGYTF. The DNA for the CDR3 is TGTGCCATCAACCGGGACAGCATCAACTATGGCTACACCTTC.

This chain connects TRBV7-6 to TRBJ1-1; maybe TRBD1 (6 bases). Trimming removed 2 bases from V and 0 bases from J, with 16 bases in between. The length of the CDR3 is 17 residues. The germline V gene has CDR1 SGHVS and CDR2 FNYEAQ. The CDR3 is CASSLRRRQDVNTEAFF. CDR3 bases: TGTGCCAGCAGCTTAAGGCGAAGACAGGACGTGAACACTGAAGCTTTCTTT.

V and J are TRBV7-2 and TRBJ2-2, with 15 bases matching TRBD2. In germline, CDR1 is SGHTA, CDR2 FQGNSA. This CDR3 has 16 residues. The V and J ends lost 5 bases and 4 bases, in that order; junction bases with no gene match: 2. The CDR3, as DNA: TGTGCCAGCAGCCGGACTAGCGGGGGGGCCACCGGGGAGCTGTTTTTT. Amino acids: CASSRTSGGATGELFF.

The chain has TRBV5-6 and TRBJ1-4; D gene ambiguous. Trimming left V 1 base short and J 4 bases short, with 5 bases between. The germline V gene has CDR1 SGHDT and CDR2 YYEEEE. The CDR3 extends over 13 amino acids. The CDR3 nucleotides read TGTGCCAGCAGCTTGCTTGATAATGAAAAACTGTTTTTT. Its translation: CASSLLDNEKLFF.

The genes are TRBV7-9 and TRBJ2-5; 8 bases agree with TRBD2. CDR1 SEHNR and CDR2 FQNEAQ come from the germline V gene (reference sequence). J was trimmed by 4 bases and V by 5 bases; bases with no gene match: 15. This CDR3 comprises 17 residues. The CDR3 spells CASSLGAGGLRGETQYF. CDR3 sequence (DNA): TGTGCCAGCAGCCTCGGGGCGGGGGGCCTGCGTGGAGAGACCCAGTACTTC.

V usage is TRBV9 and J usage is TRBJ2-7; the D is unclear. Germline V lookup: CDR1 SGDLS, CDR2 YYNGEE. The CDR3 spans 15 residues. Trimming removed 0 bases at V and 0 bases at J, with 10 bases between. The CDR3 DNA reads as TGTGCCAGCAGCGTAGGTCAGGAATTCTCCTACGAGCAGTACTTC. Encoded protein: CASSVGQEFSYEQYF.